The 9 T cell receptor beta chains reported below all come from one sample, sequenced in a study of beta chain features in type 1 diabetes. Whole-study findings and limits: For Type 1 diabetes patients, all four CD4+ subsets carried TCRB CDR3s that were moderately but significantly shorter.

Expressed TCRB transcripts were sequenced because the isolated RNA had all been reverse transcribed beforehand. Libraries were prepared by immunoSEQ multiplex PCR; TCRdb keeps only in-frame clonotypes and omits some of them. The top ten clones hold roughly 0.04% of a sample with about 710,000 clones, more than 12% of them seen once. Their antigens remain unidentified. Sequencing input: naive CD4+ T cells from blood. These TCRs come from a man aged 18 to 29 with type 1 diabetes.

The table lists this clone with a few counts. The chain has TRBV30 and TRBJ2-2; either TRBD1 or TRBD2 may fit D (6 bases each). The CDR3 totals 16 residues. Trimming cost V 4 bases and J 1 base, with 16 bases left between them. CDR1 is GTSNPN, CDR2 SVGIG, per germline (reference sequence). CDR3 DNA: TGTGCCTGGACCCGAAAAGGGGGGCTGAACACCGGGGAGCTGTTTTTT. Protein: CAWTRKGGLNTGELFF.

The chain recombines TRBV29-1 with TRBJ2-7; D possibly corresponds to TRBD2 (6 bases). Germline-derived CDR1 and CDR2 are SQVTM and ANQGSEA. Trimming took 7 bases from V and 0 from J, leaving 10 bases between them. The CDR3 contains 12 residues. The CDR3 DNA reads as TGCAGCGGGACCGGGAGCTCCTACGAGCAGTACTTC. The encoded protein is CSGTGSSYEQYF.

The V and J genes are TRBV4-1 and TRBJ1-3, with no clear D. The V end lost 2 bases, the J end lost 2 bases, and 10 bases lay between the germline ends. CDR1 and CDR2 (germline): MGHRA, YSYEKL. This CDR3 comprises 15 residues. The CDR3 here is CASSQLLFPGNTIYF. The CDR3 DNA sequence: TGCGCCAGCAGCCAACTTTTATTTCCTGGAAACACCATATATTTT.

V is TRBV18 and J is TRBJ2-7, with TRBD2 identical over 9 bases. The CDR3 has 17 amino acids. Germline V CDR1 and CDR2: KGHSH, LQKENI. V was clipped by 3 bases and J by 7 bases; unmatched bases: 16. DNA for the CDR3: TGTGCCAGCTCACCTAACTCTCTTGCGGGGGGGCCTGAAGAGCAGTACTTC. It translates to CASSPNSLAGGPEEQYF.

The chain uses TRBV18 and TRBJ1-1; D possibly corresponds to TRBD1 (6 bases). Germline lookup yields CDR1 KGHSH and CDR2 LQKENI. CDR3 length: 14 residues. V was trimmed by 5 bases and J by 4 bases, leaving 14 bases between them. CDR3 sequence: CASSTPGGGTEAFF. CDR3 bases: TGTGCCAGCTCAACTCCGGGGGGCGGCACTGAAGCTTTCTTT.

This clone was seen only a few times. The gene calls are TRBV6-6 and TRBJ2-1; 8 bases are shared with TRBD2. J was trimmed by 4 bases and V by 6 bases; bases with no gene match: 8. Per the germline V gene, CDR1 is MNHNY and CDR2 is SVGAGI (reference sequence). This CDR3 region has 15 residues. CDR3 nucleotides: TGTGCCAGCAGCCACGGGTCGGGAGGGTACAATGAGCAGTTCTTC. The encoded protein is CASSHGSGGYNEQFF.

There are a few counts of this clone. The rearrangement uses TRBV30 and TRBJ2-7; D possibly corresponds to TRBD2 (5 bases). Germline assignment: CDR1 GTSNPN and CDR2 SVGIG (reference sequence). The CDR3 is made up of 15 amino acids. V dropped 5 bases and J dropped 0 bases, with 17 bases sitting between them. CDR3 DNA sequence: TGTGCCTGGGGAGGTAAAACCCCGAGCTCCTACGAGCAGTACTTC. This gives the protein CAWGGKTPSSYEQYF.

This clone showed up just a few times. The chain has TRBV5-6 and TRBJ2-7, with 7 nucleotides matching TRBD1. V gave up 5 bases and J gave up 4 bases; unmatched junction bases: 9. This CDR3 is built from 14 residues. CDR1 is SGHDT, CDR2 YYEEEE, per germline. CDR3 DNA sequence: TGTGCCAGCAGGGGTGGGACAGACATTTACGAGCAGTACTTC. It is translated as CASRGGTDIYEQYF.

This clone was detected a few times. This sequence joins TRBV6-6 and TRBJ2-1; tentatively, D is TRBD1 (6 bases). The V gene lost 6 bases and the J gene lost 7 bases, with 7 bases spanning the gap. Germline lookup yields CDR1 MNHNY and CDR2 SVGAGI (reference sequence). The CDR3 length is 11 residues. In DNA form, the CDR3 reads TGTGCCAGCAGACAGGGAAATGAGCAGTTCTTC. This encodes CASRQGNEQFF.